The 18 T cell receptor beta chains below all came from one sample that was sequenced in a study of regulatory T cells in long-lasting Graves disease. The time point denotes: newly diagnosed GD, antithyroid drugs for less than 3 months. RNA from PBMCs was the source of the TCR library. Arm-PCR with iRepertoire HTBI primers amplified the CDR3 regions for these TCR beta libraries. A single record per CDR3 protein comes from TCRdb applying MiXCR to the multiplex PCR reads. The repertoire holds about 370,000 distinct CDR3 sequences, with about a sixth as singletons. The starting material was peripheral blood mononuclear cells (PBMCs), obtained at new diagnosis, from a patient treated with antithyroid drugs. The receptors were sampled from a female donor with Graves disease.

This clonotype was seen repeatedly, ten times or more. The chain uses TRBV20-1 and TRBJ2-5; D ambiguous. The CDR3 spans 14 residues. Trimming stripped 4 bases from V and 5 bases from J, with 17 bases between. CDR1 is DFQATT and CDR2 is SNEGSKA in the germline V gene (reference sequence). CDR3 residues: CSAITFQFGETQYF. CDR3 nucleotide sequence: TGCAGTGCTATAACCTTCCAGTTTGGGGAGACCCAGTACTTC.

This clonotype was recorded a few times. The chain couples TRBV18 to TRBJ1-5; no firm D call. CDR3 length: 16 amino acids. Trimming pared 4 bases from V and 1 base from J, leaving 14 bases between. Germline V gene data show CDR1 as KGHSH and CDR2 as LQKENI. The CDR3, as DNA: TGTGCCAGCTCACGTCCGGGCGTTAGGAGCAATCAGCCCCAGCATTTT. Its protein is CASSRPGVRSNQPQHF. The full variable domain, its missing parts supplied by reference TRBV18 and TRBJ1-5, is NAGVMQNPRHLVRRRGQEARLRCSPMKGHSHVYWYRQLPEEGLKFMVYLQKENIIDESGMPKERFSAEFPKEGPSILRIQQVVRGDSAAYFCASSRPGVRSNQPQHFGDGTRLSIL.

This clonotype came up many times. This rearrangement joins TRBV7-9 to TRBJ2-7; possibly TRBD1 for D (6 bases). Trimming left V 2 bases short and J 5 bases short, with 13 bases between. Germline loops: CDR1 SEHNR, CDR2 FQNEAQ (reference sequence). The CDR3 spans 14 residues. The CDR3 sequence is CASSLSGVRDEQYF. The CDR3 DNA follows: TGTGCCAGCAGCTTATCAGGGGTGCGGGACGAGCAGTACTTC.

This clonotype was recorded at least ten times. CDR3 region: CASSLSSETYPINEKLFF. Written as DNA, the CDR3 is TGTGCCAGCAGCCTTTCGTCGGAGACCTACCCGATTAATGAAAAACTGTTTTTT. The rearrangement joins TRBV11-1 to TRBJ1-4; D uncertain. The germline V gene has CDR1 SGHAT and CDR2 FQDESV (reference sequence). Trimming cost V 5 bases and J 4 bases, with 23 bases left between them. The CDR3 sequence is 18 residues long.

This clonotype was seen many times. This chain joins TRBV28 and TRBJ2-7; 11 bases agree with TRBD1. Germline CDR1 is MDHEN and CDR2 is SYDVKM. V lost 8 bases, J lost 5 bases, and 2 bases stayed unmatched. This CDR3 comprises 12 residues. The CDR3 region has the DNA TGTGCCAGCCGGGACAGGGGGAACGAGCAGTACTTC. It encodes CASRDRGNEQYF. The whole variable domain, filled in from reference TRBV28 and TRBJ2-7, reads DVKVTQSSRYLVKRTGEKVFLECVQDMDHENMFWYRQDPGLGLRLIYFSYDVKMKEKGDIPEGYSVSREKKERFSLILESASTNQTSMYLCASRDRGNEQYFGPGTRLTVT.

This clonotype was seen a handful of times. This chain joins TRBV2 and TRBJ1-2, with a weak D call TRBD1 (5 bases). Germline assignment: CDR1 SNHLY and CDR2 FYNNEI. V lost 9 bases, J lost 10 bases, and 21 bases lay in between. CDR3 size: 13 residues. Written as DNA, the CDR3 is TGTGCCAGTTTATTTGTGGGACGCAGTTACTACACCTTC. Protein sequence: CASLFVGRSYYTF.

Regarding this clonotype: A much larger clone differs from this one at a single base, so this may be a read error. The V gene is TRBV27, the J gene TRBJ2-2; 7 nucleotides match TRBD1. Germline V gives CDR1 MNHEY, CDR2 SMNVEV (reference sequence). The CDR3 runs 16 residues. The CDR3 DNA follows: TGTGCCAGCAGTTTATACAGGGGATCGAACACCAGGGAGCTGTTTTTT. Translating it yields CASSLYRGSNTRELFF.

This clonotype was observed many times. The chain joins TRBV28 to TRBJ1-2, with D maybe TRBD1 (5 bases). V was clipped by 7 bases and J by 4 bases, with 16 bases between them. This CDR3 spans 14 amino acids. Germline CDR1 is MDHEN and CDR2 is SYDVKM. The CDR3 reads CASTYGGGTYGYTF. The DNA for the CDR3 is TGTGCCAGCACCTATGGTGGGGGGACCTATGGCTACACCTTC.

In the case of this clonotype: A much bigger clone sits one base away, suggesting this may be a read error. V is TRBV7-9 and J is TRBJ2-1; 9 bases fit TRBD2. The CDR3 totals 22 residues. With V trimmed by 3 bases and J by 10 bases, 31 bases remained unmatched. Germline CDR1 and CDR2: SEHNR and FQNEAQ (reference sequence). The CDR3 loop is CASSLGLAAGNLRSDVSYEQFF. The CDR3, as DNA: TGTGCCAGCAGCTTGGGACTAGCCGCCGGGAACCTACGATCAGACGTCTCCTACGAGCAGTTCTTC. The full variable domain, with the rest looked up from reference TRBV7-9 and TRBJ2-1, is DTGVSQNPRHKITKRGQNVTFRCDPISEHNRLYWYRQTLGQGPEFLTYFQNEAQLEKSRLLSDRFSAERPKGSFSTLEIQRTEQGDSAMYLCASSLGLAAGNLRSDVSYEQFFGPGTRLTVL.

This clonotype was found many times. This chain links TRBV6-1 with TRBJ2-3, with a weak D call TRBD2 (6 bases). The CDR3 totals 18 residues. The germline gives CDR1 MNHNS, CDR2 SASEGT. Trimming took 1 base from V and 4 from J, leaving 21 bases between them. The CDR3 bases are TGTGCCAGCAGTGAAGAACCTAGGGAGGCGGACCCCGCAGATACGCAGTATTTT. Translated, it gives CASSEEPREADPADTQYF.

This clonotype has ten or more counts. V usage is TRBV4-1 and J usage is TRBJ2-1; D tentatively reads TRBD1 or TRBD2 (6 bases each). V was pared by 0 bases and J by 4 bases, with 13 bases between. The CDR3 has 16 residues. CDR1 MGHRA and CDR2 YSYEKL come from the germline V gene. CDR3 sequence reads: CASSQEGGGRYNEQFF. DNA of the CDR3: TGCGCCAGCAGCCAAGAAGGGGGAGGCAGGTACAATGAGCAGTTCTTC.

The V gene is TRBV5-1, the J gene TRBJ2-3, with D maybe TRBD1 (6 bases). This CDR3 region has 16 residues. The V gene lost 2 bases and the J gene lost 0 bases, with 13 bases spanning the gap. Per the germline V gene, CDR1 is SGHRS and CDR2 is YFSETQ. The CDR3 nucleotides are TGCGCCAGCAGCTTACAGGGCAGTCCTAGCACAGATACGCAGTATTTT. Protein: CASSLQGSPSTDTQYF.

This clonotype has at least ten counts. V is TRBV2 and J is TRBJ1-1, with D tentatively TRBD1 (6 bases). Per germline, CDR1 SNHLY and CDR2 FYNNEI. The CDR3 totals 18 residues. Trimming stripped 10 bases from V and 3 bases from J, with 30 bases between. In nucleotides, the CDR3 is TGTGCCACCACCGTAAGAGGCCATGGGGGGCCGGTGGACACTGAAGCTTTCTTT. Its translation: CATTVRGHGGPVDTEAFF.

The chain is built from TRBV7-9 and TRBJ1-2; unclear D gene. The length of the CDR3 is 16 residues. Germline CDR1 is SEHNR and CDR2 is FQNEAQ (reference sequence). V was shortened by 1 base and J by 0 bases, with 12 bases between the two germline ends. In nucleotides, the CDR3 is TGTGCCAGCAGCTTAGTTCGGGAATTCTCTAACTATGGCTACACCTTC. Translated, it gives CASSLVREFSNYGYTF. Filled out from reference TRBV7-9 and TRBJ1-2, the complete variable domain reads DTGVSQNPRHKITKRGQNVTFRCDPISEHNRLYWYRQTLGQGPEFLTYFQNEAQLEKSRLLSDRFSAERPKGSFSTLEIQRTEQGDSAMYLCASSLVREFSNYGYTFGSGTRLTVV.

This clonotype was counted at least ten times. The V and J genes are TRBV20-1 and TRBJ2-1, with unresolved D. The J call may be mistaken, given a closer DNA end match to TRBJ2-5. CDR1 is DFQATT and CDR2 is SNEGSKA in the germline V gene (reference sequence). The CDR3 spans 14 residues. As DNA, the CDR3 is TGCAGTGCGGCCACTGGTTATCTCGGCGAGACCCAGTACTTC. Protein sequence: CSAATGYLGETQYF.

There are many counts of this clonotype. This sequence joins TRBV11-2 and TRBJ1-4; tentative D call: TRBD1 (6 bases). Trimming stripped 5 bases from V and 4 bases from J, with 11 bases between. The CDR3 length is 14 residues. Per the germline V gene, CDR1 is SGHAT and CDR2 is FQNNGV. The CDR3 DNA reads TGTGCCAGCAGCCCACGGACAGATAATGAAAAACTGTTTTTT. Residues: CASSPRTDNEKLFF. Full variable domain (outside the CDR3, taken from reference TRBV11-2 and TRBJ1-4): EAGVAQSPRYKIIEKRQSVAFWCNPISGHATLYWYQQILGQGPKLLIQFQNNGVVDDSQLPKDRFSAERLKGVDSTLKIQPAKLEDSAVYLCASSPRTDNEKLFFGSGTQLSVL.

The chain employs TRBV4-2 and TRBJ2-1; 15 positions match TRBD2. Looked up from germline, CDR1 is LGHNA and CDR2 is YNFKEQ. This CDR3 spans 16 amino acids. V dropped 1 base and J dropped 6; count of bases not matched to a gene: 1. The CDR3: CASSQGTSGGANEQFF. The CDR3 coding sequence is TGTGCCAGCAGCCAAGGGACTAGCGGGGGGGCCAATGAGCAGTTCTTC.

The rearrangement joins TRBV27 to TRBJ2-3; 12 positions match TRBD2. The length of the CDR3 is 16 residues. The J segment lost 0 bases and the V segment lost 8 bases, leaving 6 bases of the junction unmatched. Germline V gives CDR1 MNHEY, CDR2 SMNVEV (reference sequence). CDR3 loop: CASGATSGGSTDTQYF. The CDR3 region has the DNA TGTGCCAGCGGAGCGACTAGCGGGGGTAGCACAGATACGCAGTATTTT.